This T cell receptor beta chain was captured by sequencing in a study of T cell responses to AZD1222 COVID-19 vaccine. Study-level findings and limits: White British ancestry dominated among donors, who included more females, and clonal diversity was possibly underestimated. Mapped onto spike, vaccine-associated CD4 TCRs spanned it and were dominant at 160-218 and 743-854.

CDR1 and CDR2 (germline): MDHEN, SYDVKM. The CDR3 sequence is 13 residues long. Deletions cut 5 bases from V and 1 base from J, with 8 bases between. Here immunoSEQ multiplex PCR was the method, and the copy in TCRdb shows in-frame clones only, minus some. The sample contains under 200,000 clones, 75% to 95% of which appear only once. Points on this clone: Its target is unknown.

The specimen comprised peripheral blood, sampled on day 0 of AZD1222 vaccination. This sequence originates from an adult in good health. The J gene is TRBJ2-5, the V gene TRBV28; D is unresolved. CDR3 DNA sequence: TGTGCCAGCAGTACAAGCCTCCAAGAGACCCAGTACTTC. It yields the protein CASSTSLQETQYF.